This TCR beta chain was recorded in a study of T-cell memory formation after mild COVID-19. Findings of the study overall: Some responding clones appeared in pre-infection memory, suggesting cross-reactive memory joined. Researchers report contracting CD4+ clones mostly in CM and EM, with CD8+ clones in EMRA.

TCRdb used MiXCR to reprocess the 5' RACE reads, holding one entry per CDR3 protein. Here the sample spans fewer than 600,000 distinct CDR3 sequences, approximately 21% being singletons. This clonotype has only a few counts. What it binds is not known. Trimming took 4 bases from V and 2 from J, leaving 16 bases between them. The CDR3 runs to 16 residues. CDR1 and CDR2 from the germline V gene are MGHRA and YSYEKL. This clonotype was sampled from an adult woman who had mild COVID-19 (a few samples of this study predate the infection). Cell type and time point are not known. What was sequenced was PBMCs or a T cell subset sorted from them (not recorded which). This chain joins TRBV4-1 and TRBJ2-3, with D hard to call. This CDR3 is CASSPPPKGSTDTQYF. The CDR3 DNA is TGCGCCAGCAGCCCACCCCCGAAGGGCTCCACAGATACGCAGTATTTT.